What follows describes a single TCR beta chain. Its antigen is not known. CDR3 size: 15 residues. CDR1 is MNHEY and CDR2 is SMNVEV in the germline V gene (reference sequence). V lost 6 bases to trimming and J lost 1 base, with 16 bases between them. The data derive from a study of cytomegalovirus exposure and HLA in healthy donors. In the study overall: In an early release, HLA-typed donors contributed 90 million or so unique TCR sequences. Falling in the Caucasian-associated ancestry cluster were about 80% of around 370 genotyped donors.

Primers: 60 Vbeta forward and 13 Jbeta reverse. Here immunoSEQ multiplex PCR was the method, and the copy in TCRdb shows in-frame clones only, minus some. The sample spans over 110,000 clones; the ten largest clones claim 0.96%. Findings and limits, study-wide: Most TCR sequences proved rare, with some public TCRs found in many donors.

The specimen was PBMCs. The V gene is TRBV27, the J gene TRBJ2-7, with D perhaps matching TRBD1 (5 bases). The TCR comes from a male donor in good health and CMV-seronegative. CDR3 in DNA: TGTGCCAGCAGCAAGTACCTAGGGGATTCCTACGAGCAGTACTTC. It translates to CASSKYLGDSYEQYF.